This TCR beta chain comes out of a study of regulatory T cells in long-lasting Graves disease. Time point noted: persistent/refractory GD, antithyroid drugs over 5 years with positive TRAb. After RNA was extracted from PBMCs, the TCR library was made from it. Assembly of TCR beta libraries relied on iRepertoire HTBI primers together with Arm-PCR of CDR3 regions. MiXCR, run by TCRdb on the multiplex PCR reads, gives a single entry per CDR3 protein. The data hold more than 650,000 distinct CDR3 sequences, with approximately 31% observed a single time. Trimming shortened V by 2 bases and J by 4 bases, and 8 bases separated the two germline ends. Germline CDR1 is DFQATT and CDR2 is SNEGSKA (reference sequence). The CDR3 length is 12 residues.

This chain connects TRBV20-1 to TRBJ2-5, with D maybe TRBD1 (6 bases). This receptor was identified in a female donor with Graves disease. Source: peripheral blood mononuclear cells (PBMCs), taken when the disease was refractory, from a patient treated with antithyroid drugs. CDR3 nucleotides: TGCAGTGCTAGATTACAGGGAGAGACCCAGTACTTC. This sequence encodes CSARLQGETQYF.